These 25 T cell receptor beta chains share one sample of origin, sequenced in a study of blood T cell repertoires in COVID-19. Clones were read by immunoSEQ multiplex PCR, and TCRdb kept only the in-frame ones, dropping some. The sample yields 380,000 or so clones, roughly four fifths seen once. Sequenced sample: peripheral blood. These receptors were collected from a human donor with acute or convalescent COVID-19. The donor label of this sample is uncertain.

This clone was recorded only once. CDR3 coding DNA: TGTGCCAGCAGCCGGACAGAAGGAAACACCATATATTTT. Protein product: CASSRTEGNTIYF. The chain is built from TRBV3-1 (or the pseudogene TRBV3-2) and TRBJ1-3; TRBD1 is a possible D gene (6 bases). The V gene lost 4 bases and the J gene lost 4 bases, with 8 bases spanning the gap. The CDR3 runs 13 residues. CDR1 LGHDT and CDR2 YNNKEL come from the germline V gene (reference sequence).

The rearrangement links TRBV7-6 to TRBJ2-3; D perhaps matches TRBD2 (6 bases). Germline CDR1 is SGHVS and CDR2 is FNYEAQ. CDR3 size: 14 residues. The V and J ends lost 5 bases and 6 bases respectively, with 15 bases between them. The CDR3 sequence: CASSRAGGMDTQYF. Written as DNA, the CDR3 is TGTGCCAGCAGCCGCGCCGGGGGTATGGATACGCAGTATTTT.

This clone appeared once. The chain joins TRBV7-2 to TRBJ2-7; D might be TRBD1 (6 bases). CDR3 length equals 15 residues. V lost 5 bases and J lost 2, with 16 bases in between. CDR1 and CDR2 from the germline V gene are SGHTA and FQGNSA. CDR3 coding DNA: TGTGCCAGCAGCCCACAGGGCCAGGCCCCCTACGAGCAGTACTTC. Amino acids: CASSPQGQAPYEQYF.

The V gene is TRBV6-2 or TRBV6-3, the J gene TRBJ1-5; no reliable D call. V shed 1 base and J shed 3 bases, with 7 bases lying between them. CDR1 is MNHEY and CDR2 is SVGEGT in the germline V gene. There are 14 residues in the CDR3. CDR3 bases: TGTGCCAGCAGTTACTATCAGTTCAATCAGCCCCAGCATTTT. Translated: CASSYYQFNQPQHF.

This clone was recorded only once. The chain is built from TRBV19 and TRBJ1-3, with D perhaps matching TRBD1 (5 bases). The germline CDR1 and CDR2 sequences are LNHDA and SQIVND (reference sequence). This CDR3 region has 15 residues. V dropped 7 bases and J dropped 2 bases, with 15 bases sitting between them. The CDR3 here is CASIEEGRAGNTIYF. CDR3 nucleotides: TGTGCCAGTATAGAGGAGGGGCGCGCTGGAAACACCATATATTTT.

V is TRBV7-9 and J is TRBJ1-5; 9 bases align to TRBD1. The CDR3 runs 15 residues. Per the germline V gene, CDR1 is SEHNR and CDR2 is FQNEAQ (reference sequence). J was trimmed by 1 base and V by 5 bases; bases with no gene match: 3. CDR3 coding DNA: TGTGCCAGCAGCGTGGACAGGGGAAGCAATCAGCCCCAGCATTTT. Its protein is CASSVDRGSNQPQHF.

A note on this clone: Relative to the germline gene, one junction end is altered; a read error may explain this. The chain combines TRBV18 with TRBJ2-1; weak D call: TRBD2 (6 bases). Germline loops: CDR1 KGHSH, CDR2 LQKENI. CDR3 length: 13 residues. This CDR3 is CASSPGGAIEEFF. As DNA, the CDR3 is TGTGCCAGCTCACCCGGGGGAGCGATTGAGGAGTTCTTC.

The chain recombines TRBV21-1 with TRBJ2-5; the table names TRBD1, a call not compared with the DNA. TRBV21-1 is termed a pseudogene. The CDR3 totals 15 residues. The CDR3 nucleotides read TGTGCCAGCAGCCTCCGGACAGGTATTAGGGAGACCCAGTACTTC. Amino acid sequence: CASSLRTGIRETQYF.

The CDR3 region has the DNA TGTGCCAGCAGGGGAACTAGCGGGGGGGCGCAGACCCAGTACTTC. It codes for CASRGTSGGAQTQYF. The gene calls are TRBV25-1 and TRBJ2-5; 13 bases agree with TRBD2. Losses at the gene ends were 6 bases for V and 6 bases for J; bases not matched to a gene: 7. Per germline, CDR1 MGHDK and CDR2 SYGVNS. The CDR3 is made up of 15 amino acids.

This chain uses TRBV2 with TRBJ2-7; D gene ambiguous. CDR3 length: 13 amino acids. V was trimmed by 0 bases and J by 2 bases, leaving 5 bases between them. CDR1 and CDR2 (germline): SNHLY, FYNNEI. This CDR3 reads CASSEASPYEQYF. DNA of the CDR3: TGTGCCAGCAGTGAAGCCTCCCCCTACGAGCAGTACTTC. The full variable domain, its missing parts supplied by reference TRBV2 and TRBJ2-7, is EPEVTQTPSHQVTQMGQEVILRCVPISNHLYFYWYRQILGQKVEFLVSFYNNEISEKSEIFDDQFSVERPDGSNFTLKIRSTKLEDSAMYFCASSEASPYEQYFGPGTRLTVT.

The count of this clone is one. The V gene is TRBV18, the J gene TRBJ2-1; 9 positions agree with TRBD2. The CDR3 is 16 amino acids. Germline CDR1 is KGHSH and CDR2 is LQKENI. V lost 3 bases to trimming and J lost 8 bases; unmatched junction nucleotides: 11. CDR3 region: CASSPETGLASHEQFF. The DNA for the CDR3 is TGTGCCAGCTCACCCGAGACGGGACTAGCATCCCATGAGCAGTTCTTC.

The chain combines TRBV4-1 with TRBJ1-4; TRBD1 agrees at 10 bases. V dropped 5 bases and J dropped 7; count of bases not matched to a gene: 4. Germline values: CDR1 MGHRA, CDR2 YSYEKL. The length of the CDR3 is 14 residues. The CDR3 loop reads CASSGGQGFEKLFF. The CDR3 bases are TGCGCCAGCAGCGGGGGACAGGGGTTTGAAAAACTGTTTTTT.

This CDR3 reads CASSSPTGNTEAFF. The CDR3 bases are TGTGCCAGCAGCTCCCCGACAGGAAACACTGAAGCTTTCTTT. This chain links TRBV13 with TRBJ1-1; TRBD1 might be the D (6 bases). The CDR3 runs 14 residues. The germline gives CDR1 PRHDT, CDR2 FYEKMQ (reference sequence). V lost 4 bases to trimming and J lost 2 bases, with 11 bases between them.

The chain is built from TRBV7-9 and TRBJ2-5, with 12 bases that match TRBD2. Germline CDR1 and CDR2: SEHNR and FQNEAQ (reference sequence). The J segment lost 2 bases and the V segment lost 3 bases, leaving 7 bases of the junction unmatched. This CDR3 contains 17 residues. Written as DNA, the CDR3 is TGTGCCAGCAGCTTTAGCGCCGGGACTAGCGGGCAAGAGACCCAGTACTTC. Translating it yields CASSFSAGTSGQETQYF.

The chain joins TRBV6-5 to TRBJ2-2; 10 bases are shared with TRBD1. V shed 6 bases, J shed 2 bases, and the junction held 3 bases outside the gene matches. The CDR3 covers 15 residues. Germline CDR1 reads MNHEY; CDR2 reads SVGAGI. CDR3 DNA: TGTGCCAGCAGGGGGGACAGGGGTAACACCGGGGAGCTGTTTTTT. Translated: CASRGDRGNTGELFF.

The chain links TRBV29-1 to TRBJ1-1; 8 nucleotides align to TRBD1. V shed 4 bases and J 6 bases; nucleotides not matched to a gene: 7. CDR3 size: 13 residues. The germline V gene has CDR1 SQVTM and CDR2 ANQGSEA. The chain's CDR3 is CSVATDRVSEAFF. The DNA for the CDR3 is TGCAGCGTTGCTACGGACAGGGTCTCTGAAGCTTTCTTT.

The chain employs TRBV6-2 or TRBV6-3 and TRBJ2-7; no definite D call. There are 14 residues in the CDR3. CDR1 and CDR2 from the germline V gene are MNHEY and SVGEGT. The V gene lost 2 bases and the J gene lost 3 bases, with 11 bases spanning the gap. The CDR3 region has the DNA TGTGCCAGCAGTTACGGCGGCTACCTCTACGAGCAGTACTTC. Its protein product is CASSYGGYLYEQYF.

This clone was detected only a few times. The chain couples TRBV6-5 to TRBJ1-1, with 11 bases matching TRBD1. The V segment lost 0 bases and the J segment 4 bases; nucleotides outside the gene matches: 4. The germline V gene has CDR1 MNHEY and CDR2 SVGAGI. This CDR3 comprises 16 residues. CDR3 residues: CASSYSWTGGITEAFF. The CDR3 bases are TGTGCCAGCAGTTACTCATGGACAGGGGGCATCACTGAAGCTTTCTTT.

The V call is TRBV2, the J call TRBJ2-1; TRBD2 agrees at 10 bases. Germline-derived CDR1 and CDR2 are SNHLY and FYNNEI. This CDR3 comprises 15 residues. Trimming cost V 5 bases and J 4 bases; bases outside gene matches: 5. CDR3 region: CASSWEAGGYNEQFF. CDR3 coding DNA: TGTGCCAGCAGTTGGGAAGCGGGGGGGTACAATGAGCAGTTCTTC.

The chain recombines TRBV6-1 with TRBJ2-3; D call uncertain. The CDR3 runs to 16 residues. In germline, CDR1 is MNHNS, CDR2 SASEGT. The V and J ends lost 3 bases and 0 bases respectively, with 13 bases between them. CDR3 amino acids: CASSEHSKSSTDTQYF. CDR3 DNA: TGTGCCAGCAGTGAGCACTCCAAATCTAGCACAGATACGCAGTATTTT.

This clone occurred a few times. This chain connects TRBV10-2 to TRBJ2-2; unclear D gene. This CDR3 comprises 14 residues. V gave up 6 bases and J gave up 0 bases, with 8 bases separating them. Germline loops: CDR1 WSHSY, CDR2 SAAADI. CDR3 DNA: TGCGCCAGCAGGACAAACACGAACACCGGGGAGCTGTTTTTT. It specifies CASRTNTNTGELFF.

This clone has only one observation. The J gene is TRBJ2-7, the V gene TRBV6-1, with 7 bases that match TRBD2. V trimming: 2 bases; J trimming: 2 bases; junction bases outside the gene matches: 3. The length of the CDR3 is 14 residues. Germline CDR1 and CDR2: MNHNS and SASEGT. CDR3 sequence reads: CASSEYRGAYEQYF. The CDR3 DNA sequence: TGTGCCAGCAGTGAATACCGGGGGGCCTACGAGCAGTACTTC.

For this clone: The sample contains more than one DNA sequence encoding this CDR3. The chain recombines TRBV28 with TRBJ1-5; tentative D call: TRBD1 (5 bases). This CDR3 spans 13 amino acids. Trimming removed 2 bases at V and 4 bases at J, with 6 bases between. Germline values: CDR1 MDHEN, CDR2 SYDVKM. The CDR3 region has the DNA TGTGCCAGCAGTTTACAGGGTAATCAGCCCCAGCATTTT. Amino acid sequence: CASSLQGNQPQHF.

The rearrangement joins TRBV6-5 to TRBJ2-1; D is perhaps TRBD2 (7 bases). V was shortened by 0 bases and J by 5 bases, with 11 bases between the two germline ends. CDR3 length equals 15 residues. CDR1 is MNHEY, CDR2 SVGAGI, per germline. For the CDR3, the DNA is TGTGCCAGCAGTTACTCTCGGGGGGCAGACAATGAGCAGTTCTTC. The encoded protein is CASSYSRGADNEQFF.

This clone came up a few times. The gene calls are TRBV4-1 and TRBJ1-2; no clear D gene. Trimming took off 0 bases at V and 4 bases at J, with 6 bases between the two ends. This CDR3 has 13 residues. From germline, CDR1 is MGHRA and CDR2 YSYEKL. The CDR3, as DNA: TGCGCCAGCAGCCAAGACAGCGCCTATGGCTACACCTTC. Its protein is CASSQDSAYGYTF.